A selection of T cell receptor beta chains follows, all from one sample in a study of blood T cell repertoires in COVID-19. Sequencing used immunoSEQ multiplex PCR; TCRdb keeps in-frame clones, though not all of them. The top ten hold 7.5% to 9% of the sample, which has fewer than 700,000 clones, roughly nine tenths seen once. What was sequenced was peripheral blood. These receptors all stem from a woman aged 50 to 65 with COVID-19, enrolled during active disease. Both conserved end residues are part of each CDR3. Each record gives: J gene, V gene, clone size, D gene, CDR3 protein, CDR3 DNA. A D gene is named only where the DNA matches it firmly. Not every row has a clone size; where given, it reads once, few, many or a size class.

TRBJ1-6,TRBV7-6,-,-,CASSLLGRNNSPLHF,TGTGCCAGCAGCTTACTCGGTCGCAATAATTCACCCCTCCACTTT
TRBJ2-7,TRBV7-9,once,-,CASRRTGTRDEQYF,TGTGCCAGCAGACGGACCGGGACAAGGGACGAGCAGTACTTC
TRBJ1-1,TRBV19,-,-,CASSMGQGFGTEAFF,TGTGCCAGTAGCATGGGGCAGGGGTTTGGCACTGAAGCTTTCTTT
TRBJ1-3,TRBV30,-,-,CAWTRGSGNTIYF,TGTGCCTGGACCCGGGGCTCTGGAAACACCATATATTTT
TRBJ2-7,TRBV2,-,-,CASSESRSLGAYEQYF,TGTGCCAGCAGTGAATCTCGGTCCTTAGGGGCTTACGAGCAGTACTTC
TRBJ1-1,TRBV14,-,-,CASSQDKDSPLDTEAFF,TGTGCCAGCAGCCAAGATAAGGACAGTCCCTTGGACACTGAAGCTTTCTTT
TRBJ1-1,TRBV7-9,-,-,CASSLKGTRITEAFF,TGTGCCAGCAGCTTGAAGGGGACACGTATTACTGAAGCTTTCTTT
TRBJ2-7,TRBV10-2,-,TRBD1,CASSATGQGAYEQYF,TGCGCCAGCAGTGCTACGGGACAGGGGGCATACGAGCAGTACTTC
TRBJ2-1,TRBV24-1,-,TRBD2,CATSVPLIGSGGLNEQFF,TGTGCCACCAGTGTCCCTCTCATTGGGTCGGGGGGGCTCAATGAGCAGTTCTTC
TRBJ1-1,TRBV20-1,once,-,CSASKQFVGDAEAFF,TGCAGTGCTAGTAAACAGTTTGTGGGCGACGCTGAAGCTTTCTTT
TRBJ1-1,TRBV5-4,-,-,CATNSASNGGTEAFF,TGTGCCACTAATTCCGCCTCCAACGGAGGGACTGAAGCTTTCTTT
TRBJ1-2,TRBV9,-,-,CASSVGGNYGYTF,TGTGCCAGCAGCGTAGGGGGCAACTATGGCTACACCTTC
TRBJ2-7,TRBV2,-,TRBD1,CASGRDRVDEQYF,TGTGCCAGCGGGCGGGACAGGGTCGACGAGCAGTACTTC
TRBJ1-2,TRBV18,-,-,CASSPPGQVISNYGYTF,TGTGCCAGCTCACCACCGGGGCAGGTGATTTCTAACTATGGCTACACCTTC
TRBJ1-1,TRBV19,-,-,CASSVTGNTEAFF,TGTGCCAGTAGTGTTACAGGGAACACTGAAGCTTTCTTT
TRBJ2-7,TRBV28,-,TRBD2,CASREVGGLAGEQYF,TGTGCCAGCAGGGAGGTCGGGGGACTAGCGGGCGAGCAGTACTTC
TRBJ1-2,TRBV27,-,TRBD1,CASSSYLTGKNYGYTF,TGTGCCAGCAGTTCTTACTTGACAGGGAAAAACTATGGCTACACCTTC
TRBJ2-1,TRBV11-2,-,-,CASSLGSPGGSSEQFF,TGTGCCAGCAGCTTAGGGAGCCCGGGCGGGTCGAGTGAGCAGTTCTTC
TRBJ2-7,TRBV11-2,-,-,CASSLVGGELREQYF,TGTGCCAGCAGCTTAGTTGGCGGGGAATTGAGGGAGCAGTACTTC
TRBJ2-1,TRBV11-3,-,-,CASSLGPGGLARQFF,TGTGCCAGCAGCTTAGGTCCGGGGGGCCTTGCACGTCAGTTCTTC
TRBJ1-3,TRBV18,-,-,CASSPGPGNTIYF,TGTGCCAGCTCACCAGGGCCAGGAAACACCATATATTTT
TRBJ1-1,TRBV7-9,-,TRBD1,CASSSTGGEAFF,TGTGCCAGCAGCTCGACAGGGGGCGAAGCTTTCTTT
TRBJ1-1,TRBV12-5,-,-,CASGFAGGRYTEAFF,TGTGCTAGTGGTTTCGCCGGGGGTCGGTACACTGAAGCTTTCTTT
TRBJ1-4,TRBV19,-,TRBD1,CASSSGTGREKLFF,TGTGCCAGTAGCTCCGGGACAGGGCGGGAAAAACTGTTTTTT
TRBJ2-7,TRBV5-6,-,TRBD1,CASSSTQGASYEQYF,TGTGCCAGCAGCTCGACACAGGGGGCTTCCTACGAGCAGTACTTC
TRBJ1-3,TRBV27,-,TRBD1,CASSRTGGSGNTIYF,TGTGCCAGCAGCCGGACAGGGGGCTCTGGAAACACCATATATTTT
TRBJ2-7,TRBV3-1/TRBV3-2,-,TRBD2,CASNRGGTRSYEQYF,TGTGCCAGCAACCGGGGGGGGACTAGAAGCTACGAGCAGTACTTC
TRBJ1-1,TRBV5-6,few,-,CASSPTGNTEAFF,TGTGCCAGCAGCCCCACAGGGAACACTGAAGCTTTCTTT
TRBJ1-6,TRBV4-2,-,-,CASSQDGHWNSPLHF,TGTGCCAGCAGCCAGGACGGACATTGGAATTCACCCCTCCACTTT
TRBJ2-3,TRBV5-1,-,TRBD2,CASSVISSGGTDTQYF,TGCGCCAGCAGCGTAATCTCTAGCGGGGGGACAGATACGCAGTATTTT
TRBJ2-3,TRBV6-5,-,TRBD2,CASSYSRRGAGNTQYF,TGTGCCAGCAGTTACTCGAGGCGGGGGGCGGGAAATACGCAGTATTTT
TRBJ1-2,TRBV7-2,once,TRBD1,CASSISGTGANYGYTF,TGTGCCAGCAGCATTTCAGGGACAGGGGCTAACTATGGCTACACCTTC
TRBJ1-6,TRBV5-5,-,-,CASSASGNNSPLHF,TGTGCCAGCAGCGCCAGCGGTAATAATTCACCCCTCCACTTT
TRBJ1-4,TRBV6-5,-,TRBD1,CASSLGTGENEKLFF,TGTGCCAGCAGCCTCGGGACAGGGGAGAATGAAAAACTGTTTTTT
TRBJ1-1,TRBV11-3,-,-,CASSLGGTKEVEAFF,TGTGCCAGCAGCTTAGGGGGGACTAAAGAGGTGGAAGCTTTCTTT
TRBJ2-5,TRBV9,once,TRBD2,CASSTRASGVQETQYF,TGTGCCAGCAGCACGCGAGCTAGCGGGGTACAAGAGACCCAGTACTTC
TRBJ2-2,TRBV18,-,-,CASSPRGDANTGELFF,TGTGCCAGCTCACCACGCGGGGACGCTAACACCGGGGAGCTGTTTTTT
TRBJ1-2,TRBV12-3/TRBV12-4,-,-,CASSKRQNYGYTF,TGTGCCAGCAGCAAAAGACAGAACTATGGCTACACCTTC
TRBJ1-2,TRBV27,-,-,CASRSGLYYGYTF,TGTGCCAGCAGGTCGGGACTGTACTATGGCTACACCTTC
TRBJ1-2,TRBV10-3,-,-,CAIRALEGPRRGYTF,TGTGCCATCAGGGCTCTCGAGGGTCCAAGAAGGGGCTACACCTTC
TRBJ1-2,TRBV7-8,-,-,CASSLLNYGYTF,TGTGCCAGCAGCTTATTAAACTATGGCTACACCTTC
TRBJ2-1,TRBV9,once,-,CASSLEHEQFF,TGTGCCAGCAGCTTAGAGCATGAGCAGTTCTTC
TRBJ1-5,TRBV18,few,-,CASSPWDTTQPQHF,TGTGCCAGCTCACCATGGGACACCACACAGCCCCAGCATTTT
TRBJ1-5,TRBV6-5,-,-,CASTRWAGPQHF,TGTGCCAGCACTCGGTGGGCGGGGCCCCAGCATTTT
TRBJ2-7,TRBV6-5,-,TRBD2,CASSRTSTGEQYF,TGTGCCAGCAGCCGGACTAGCACGGGGGAGCAGTACTTC
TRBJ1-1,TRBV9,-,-,CASRPLGRTEAFF,TGTGCCAGCAGGCCGCTGGGGAGGACTGAAGCTTTCTTT
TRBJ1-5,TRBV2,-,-,CASTLRRGQPQHF,TGTGCCAGCACCCTCAGGCGGGGACAGCCCCAGCATTTT
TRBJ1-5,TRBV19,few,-,CASKRELSNQPQHF,TGTGCCAGTAAAAGGGAGCTCAGCAATCAGCCCCAGCATTTT
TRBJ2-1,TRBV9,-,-,CASRSTRNNEQFF,TGTGCCAGCAGGTCAACTAGAAACAATGAGCAGTTCTTC
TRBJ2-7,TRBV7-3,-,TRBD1,CASSSPGQGDLPSYEQYF,TGTGCCAGCAGCTCTCCGGGACAGGGGGACCTACCTTCCTACGAGCAGTACTTC
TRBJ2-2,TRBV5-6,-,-,CASSLAAQGGIELFF,TGTGCCAGCAGCTTGGCCGCCCAAGGAGGTATCGAGCTGTTTTTT
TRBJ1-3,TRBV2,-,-,CASSQGLSSGNTIYF,TGTGCCAGCAGTCAGGGATTAAGCTCTGGAAACACCATATATTTT
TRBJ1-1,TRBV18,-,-,CASGPLGGGITEAFF,TGTGCCAGCGGACCCCTTGGTGGGGGGATCACTGAAGCTTTCTTT
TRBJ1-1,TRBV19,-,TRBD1,CASSNFDRGNTEAFF,TGTGCCAGTAGTAACTTCGACAGGGGGAACACTGAAGCTTTCTTT
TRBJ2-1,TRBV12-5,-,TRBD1,CASGRPGQGTSSSYNEQFF,TGTGCTAGTGGCCGCCCCGGACAGGGGACCTCGAGCTCCTACAATGAGCAGTTCTTC
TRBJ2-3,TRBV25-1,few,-,CASTHGGPRTDTQYF,TGTGCCAGCACCCACGGGGGACCCCGCACAGATACGCAGTATTTT
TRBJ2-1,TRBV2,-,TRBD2,CASSVRAGAYNEQFF,TGTGCCAGCAGTGTCAGAGCGGGGGCCTACAATGAGCAGTTCTTC
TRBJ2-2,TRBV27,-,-,CASSPPVGMNTGELFF,TGTGCCAGCAGTCCCCCAGTCGGGATGAACACCGGGGAGCTGTTTTTT
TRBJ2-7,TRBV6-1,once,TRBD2,CASSDGRGRYEQYF,TGTGCCAGCAGTGATGGGAGGGGAAGGTACGAGCAGTACTTC
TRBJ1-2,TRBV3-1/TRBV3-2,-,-,CASSQTPGDGYTF,TGTGCCAGCAGCCAGACACCCGGGGATGGCTACACCTTC